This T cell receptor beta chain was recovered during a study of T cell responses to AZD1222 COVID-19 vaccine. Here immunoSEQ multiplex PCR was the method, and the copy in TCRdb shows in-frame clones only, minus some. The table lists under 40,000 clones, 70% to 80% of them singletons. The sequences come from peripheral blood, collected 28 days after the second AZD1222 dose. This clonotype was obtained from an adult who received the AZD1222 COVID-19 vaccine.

The CDR3 sequence: CASSLVGVPNEQYF. CDR3 DNA sequence: TGTGCCAGCAGCTTAGTGGGGGTACCCAACGAGCAGTACTTC. This sequence joins TRBV11-2 and TRBJ2-7, with D possibly called TRBD1 or TRBD2 (5 bases each). Germline CDR1 is SGHAT and CDR2 is FQNNGV. The CDR3 sequence is 14 residues long. The V end lost 1 base, the J end lost 5 bases, and 12 bases lay between the germline ends.